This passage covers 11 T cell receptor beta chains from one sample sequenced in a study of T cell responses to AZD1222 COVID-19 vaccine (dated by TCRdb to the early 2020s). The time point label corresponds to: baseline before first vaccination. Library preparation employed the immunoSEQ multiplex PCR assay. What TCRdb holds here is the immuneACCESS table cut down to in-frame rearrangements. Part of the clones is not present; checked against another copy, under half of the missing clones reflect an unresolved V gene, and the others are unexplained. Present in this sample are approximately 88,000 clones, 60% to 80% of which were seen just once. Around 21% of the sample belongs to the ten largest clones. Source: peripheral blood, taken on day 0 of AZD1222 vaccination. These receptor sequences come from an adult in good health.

CDR3: CASWAASGSSYNEQFF. As DNA, the CDR3 is TGTGCCAGCTGGGCGGCTAGCGGGAGCTCCTACAATGAGCAGTTCTTC. The chain is built from TRBV27 and TRBJ2-1; 10 bases match TRBD2. V gave up 8 bases and J gave up 0 bases; unmatched junction bases: 7. The CDR3 runs 16 residues. Germline V gives CDR1 MNHEY, CDR2 SMNVEV (reference sequence).

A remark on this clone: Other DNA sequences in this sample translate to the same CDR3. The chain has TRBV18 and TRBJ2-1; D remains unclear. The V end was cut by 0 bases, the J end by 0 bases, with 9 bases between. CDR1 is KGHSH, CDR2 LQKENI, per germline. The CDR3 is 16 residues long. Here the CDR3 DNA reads TGTGCCAGCTCACCACCTTCCGGCGGCTCCTACAATGAGCAGTTCTTC. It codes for CASSPPSGGSYNEQFF.

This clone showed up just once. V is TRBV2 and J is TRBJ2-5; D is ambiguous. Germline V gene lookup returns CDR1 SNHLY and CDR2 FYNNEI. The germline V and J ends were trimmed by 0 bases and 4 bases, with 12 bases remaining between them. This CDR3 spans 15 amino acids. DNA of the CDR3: TGTGCCAGCAGTGAAGCGCTGACAATGATAGAGACCCAGTACTTC. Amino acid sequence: CASSEALTMIETQYF. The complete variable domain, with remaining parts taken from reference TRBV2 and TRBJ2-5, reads EPEVTQTPSHQVTQMGQEVILRCVPISNHLYFYWYRQILGQKVEFLVSFYNNEISEKSEIFDDQFSVERPDGSNFTLKIRSTKLEDSAMYFCASSEALTMIETQYFGPGTRLLVL.

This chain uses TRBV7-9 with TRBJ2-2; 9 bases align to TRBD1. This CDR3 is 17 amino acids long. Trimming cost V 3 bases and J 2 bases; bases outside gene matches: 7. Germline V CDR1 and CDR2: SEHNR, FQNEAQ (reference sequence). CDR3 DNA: TGTGCCAGCAGCTTCTCCGGGACAGGGATCAACACCGGGGAGCTGTTTTTT. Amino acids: CASSFSGTGINTGELFF.

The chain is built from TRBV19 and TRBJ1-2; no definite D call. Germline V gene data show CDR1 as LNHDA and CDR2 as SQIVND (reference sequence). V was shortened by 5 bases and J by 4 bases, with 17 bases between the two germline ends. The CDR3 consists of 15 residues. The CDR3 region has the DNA TGTGCCAGTAGTTCCCAGTCGGTCTTTACCTATGGCTACACCTTC. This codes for CASSSQSVFTYGYTF.

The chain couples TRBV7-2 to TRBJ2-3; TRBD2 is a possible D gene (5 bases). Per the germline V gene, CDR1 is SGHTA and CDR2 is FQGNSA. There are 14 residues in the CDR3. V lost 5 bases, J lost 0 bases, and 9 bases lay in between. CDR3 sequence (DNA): TGTGCCAGCAGCCAGGACTGGAGCACAGATACGCAGTATTTT. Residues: CASSQDWSTDTQYF. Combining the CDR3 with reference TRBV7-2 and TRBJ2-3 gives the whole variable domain GAGVSQSPSNKVTEKGKDVELRCDPISGHTALYWYRQSLGQGLEFLIYFQGNSAPDKSGLPSDRFSAERTGGSVSTLTIQRTQQEDSAVYLCASSQDWSTDTQYFGPGTRLTVL.

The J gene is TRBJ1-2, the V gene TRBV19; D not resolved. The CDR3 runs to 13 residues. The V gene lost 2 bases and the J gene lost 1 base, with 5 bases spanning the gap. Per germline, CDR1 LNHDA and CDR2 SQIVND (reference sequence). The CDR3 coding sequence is TGTGCCAGTAGTATACAGGTTAACTATGGCTACACCTTC. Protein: CASSIQVNYGYTF.

DNA for the CDR3: TGTGCCAGCTCCCTTACCATCGGGGAGACCCAGTACTTC. Encoded protein: CASSLTIGETQYF. The chain employs TRBV18 and TRBJ2-5; no clear D. V lost 6 bases, J lost 5 bases, and 13 bases lay in between. The CDR3 sequence is 13 residues long. CDR1 and CDR2 from the germline V gene are KGHSH and LQKENI.

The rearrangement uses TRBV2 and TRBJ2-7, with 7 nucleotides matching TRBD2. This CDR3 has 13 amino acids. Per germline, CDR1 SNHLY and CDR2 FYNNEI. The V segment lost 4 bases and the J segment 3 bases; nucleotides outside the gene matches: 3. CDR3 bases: TGTGCCAGCAGTGTGTCTAGCGGCTACGAGCAGTACTTC. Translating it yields CASSVSSGYEQYF.

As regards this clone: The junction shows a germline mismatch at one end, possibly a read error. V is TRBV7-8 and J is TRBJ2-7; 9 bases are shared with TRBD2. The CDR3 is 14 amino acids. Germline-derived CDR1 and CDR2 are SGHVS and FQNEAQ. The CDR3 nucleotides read TGTGCCAGCAGCTTAGTTCCTAGCGGGATGGGGATTTCCTTC. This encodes CASSLVPSGMGISF.

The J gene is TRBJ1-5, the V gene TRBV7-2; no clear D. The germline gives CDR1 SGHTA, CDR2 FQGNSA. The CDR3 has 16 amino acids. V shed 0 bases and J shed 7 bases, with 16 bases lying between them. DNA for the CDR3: TGTGCCAGCAGCTTAGCTTCTCGGATGGCGGGCCAGCCCCAGCATTTT. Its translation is CASSLASRMAGQPQHF.